Listed below are T cell receptor beta chains from one sample, sequenced in a study of blood T cell repertoires in COVID-19. Sequenced by immunoSEQ multiplex PCR; TCRdb stores in-frame clones only, minus some. The sample shows some 50,000 clones, roughly 83% of them seen only once. The specimen sequenced was peripheral blood. These receptor sequences come from a human donor in a cohort sampled during active COVID-19. Each CDR3 is given with its conserved first and last residue. D genes are given only for firm matches.

CDR3aa: CASSLAPGGIATNEKLFF
CDR3nt: TGTGCCAGCAGCTTGGCCCCCGGCGGGATTGCAACTAATGAAAAACTGTTTTTT
v_gene: TRBV5-4
j_gene: TRBJ1-4
d_gene: -

CDR3aa: CASSIQPRVDIQYF
CDR3nt: TGTGCCAGTAGTATACAGCCGCGGGTGGACATTCAGTACTTC
v_gene: TRBV19
j_gene: TRBJ2-4
d_gene: -

CDR3aa: CASSLERRAGYGYTF
CDR3nt: TGTGCCAGCAGCTTGGAGAGGCGGGCCGGCTACGGCTACACCTTC
v_gene: TRBV5-6
j_gene: TRBJ1-2
d_gene: -

CDR3aa: CASSLFAPSYEQYF
CDR3nt: TGTGCCAGCAGCTTGTTTGCGCCGTCCTACGAGCAGTACTTC
v_gene: TRBV5-6
j_gene: TRBJ2-7
d_gene: -

CDR3aa: CASSLRQGRYEQYF
CDR3nt: TGTGCCAGCAGTTTGAGGCAGGGTAGGTACGAGCAGTACTTC
v_gene: TRBV28
j_gene: TRBJ2-7
d_gene: -

CDR3aa: CASSKPRLADKGLIYEQYF
CDR3nt: TGTGCCAGCAGCAAACCGCGACTAGCCGATAAAGGGCTGATCTACGAGCAGTACTTC
v_gene: TRBV7-9
j_gene: TRBJ2-7
d_gene: TRBD2

CDR3aa: CASSSDRFYGYTF
CDR3nt: TGCGCCAGCAGTTCGGACAGATTCTATGGCTACACCTTC
v_gene: TRBV10-1
j_gene: TRBJ1-2
d_gene: -

CDR3aa: CASSLVRRQPQHF
CDR3nt: TGTGCCAGCAGCTTAGTGCGCAGGCAGCCCCAGCATTTT
v_gene: TRBV7-8
j_gene: TRBJ1-5
d_gene: -

CDR3aa: CASSYTGTSDFREQYF
CDR3nt: TGTGCCAGCAGTTACACCGGGACTAGCGACTTCAGGGAGCAGTACTTC
v_gene: TRBV2
j_gene: TRBJ2-7
d_gene: TRBD2

CDR3aa: CASSLRDRGIAGELFF
CDR3nt: TGTGCCAGCAGCTTGCGGGACAGGGGTATCGCCGGGGAGCTGTTTTTT
v_gene: TRBV5-6
j_gene: TRBJ2-2
d_gene: TRBD1

CDR3aa: CASSRGLAGPFDLYF
CDR3nt: TGCGCCAGCAGCCGGGGACTAGCGGGTCCGTTCGACCTGTATTTT
v_gene: TRBV5-1
j_gene: TRBJ2-3
d_gene: TRBD2

CDR3aa: CSVGSGGKYNEQFF
CDR3nt: TGCAGCGTTGGGTCTGGCGGGAAATACAATGAGCAGTTCTTC
v_gene: TRBV29-1
j_gene: TRBJ2-1
d_gene: -

CDR3aa: CASSQGTQREETQYF
CDR3nt: TGCGCCAGCAGCCAAGGGACTCAGAGGGAAGAGACCCAGTACTTC
v_gene: TRBV4-1
j_gene: TRBJ2-5
d_gene: -

CDR3aa: CASSQLSPREDVGYTF
CDR3nt: TGCGCCAGCAGCCAACTCAGTCCCAGGGAAGATGTGGGCTACACCTTC
v_gene: TRBV4-3
j_gene: TRBJ1-2
d_gene: -

CDR3aa: CASSQEEGRGPQETQYF
CDR3nt: TGCGCCAGCAGCCAAGAAGAGGGGCGGGGCCCTCAAGAGACCCAGTACTTC
v_gene: TRBV4-1
j_gene: TRBJ2-5
d_gene: -

CDR3aa: CASSSTGGPNTEAFF
CDR3nt: TGTGCCAGTAGCTCGACAGGGGGCCCGAACACTGAAGCTTTCTTT
v_gene: TRBV19
j_gene: TRBJ1-1
d_gene: TRBD1